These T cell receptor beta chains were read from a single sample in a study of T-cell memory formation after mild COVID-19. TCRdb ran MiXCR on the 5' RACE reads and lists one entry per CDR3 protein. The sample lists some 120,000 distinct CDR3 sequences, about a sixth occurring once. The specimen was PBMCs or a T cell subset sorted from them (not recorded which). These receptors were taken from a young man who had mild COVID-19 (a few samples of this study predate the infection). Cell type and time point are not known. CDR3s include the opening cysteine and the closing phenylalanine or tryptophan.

CAISDWGAPGYGYTF	TRBJ1-2	TRBV10-3
CASSPWGLQETQYF	TRBJ2-5	TRBV7-2
CASSWDRVSNIQYF	TRBJ2-4	TRBV7-2
CSGQNEKLFF	TRBJ1-4	TRBV20-1
CASSFRMGTGELFF	TRBJ2-2	TRBV5-1
CASRNAGNDEAFF	TRBJ1-1	TRBV12-3/TRBV12-4
CSVDLFSYNEQFF	TRBJ2-1	TRBV29-1
CASRRQGTVAEQFF	TRBJ2-1	TRBV4-1
CSARLAGVASTDTQYF	TRBJ2-3	TRBV20-1
CASSYRGRGPQYF	TRBJ2-5	TRBV6-2/TRBV6-3
CASSTRTGEETQYF	TRBJ2-5	TRBV19
CASSLSSRTGTGELFF	TRBJ2-2	TRBV5-1
CASSSVVGGRVNTIYF	TRBJ1-3	TRBV28
CASSLGQGGNTEAFF	TRBJ1-1	TRBV7-9